Below, 21 T cell receptor beta chains from the same sample are listed, as sequenced in a study of cytomegalovirus exposure and HLA in healthy donors (dated by TCRdb to 2016 to 2017). The method was the immunoSEQ multiplex PCR assay. For the multiplex PCR, a mixture combining 60 forward primers for TCR Vbeta segments and 13 reverse primers for TCR Jbeta segments was used. As stored in TCRdb, this immuneACCESS dataset retains in-frame rearrangements with V and J assigned. A fraction of the clones does not appear; measured against another copy, unresolved V genes explain less than half of the discrepancy, and the remainder lacks a known reason. This sample lists 95,000 to 130,000 clones; 70% to 80% were detected once. The top ten clonotypes cover over 1.5% of the sample. Sequences were obtained from PBMCs. The receptor set was obtained from a woman aged 18-30 years in good health and CMV-seronegative.

The chain couples TRBV28 to TRBJ2-3, with TRBD1 matching 10 bases. Losses at the gene ends were 3 bases for V and 4 bases for J; bases not matched to a gene: 7. The CDR3 totals 16 residues. Germline CDR1 MDHEN, CDR2 SYDVKM. The DNA for the CDR3 is TGTGCCAGCAGTTTCGGCACCGGGACAGGGGCAGATACGCAGTATTTT. Protein: CASSFGTGTGADTQYF. The variable domain in full, completed from reference TRBV28 and TRBJ2-3, reads DVKVTQSSRYLVKRTGEKVFLECVQDMDHENMFWYRQDPGLGLRLIYFSYDVKMKEKGDIPEGYSVSREKKERFSLILESASTNQTSMYLCASSFGTGTGADTQYFGPGTRLTVL.

This clone was detected a few times. The chain joins TRBV10-3 to TRBJ2-7; D call uncertain. The CDR3 has 12 amino acids. Germline CDR1 ENHRY, CDR2 SYGVKD. Trimming shortened V by 8 bases and J by 3 bases, and 11 bases separated the two germline ends. CDR3 coding DNA: TGTGCCATCTCTGAGACTTTCTACGAGCAGTACTTC. This sequence encodes CAISETFYEQYF.

The chain couples TRBV5-6 to TRBJ1-3; D is unclear. There are 15 residues in the CDR3. Germline CDR1 is SGHDT and CDR2 is YYEEEE. Between the trimmed V and J ends, which lost 0 bases and 4 bases, there was a span of 11 bases. For the CDR3, the DNA is TGTGCCAGCAGCTTGGCCCTATTTCCGGGAAACACCATATATTTT. This gives the protein CASSLALFPGNTIYF.

The rearrangement links TRBV30 to TRBJ1-1, with unresolved D. V was cut by 2 bases and J by 1 base, with 8 bases left in between. The length of the CDR3 is 13 residues. Germline values: CDR1 GTSNPN, CDR2 SVGIG (reference sequence). The CDR3 sequence: CAWSPRGNTEAFF. CDR3 sequence (DNA): TGTGCCTGGAGTCCACGGGGGAACACTGAAGCTTTCTTT.

The genes are TRBV6-5 and TRBJ1-4, with 7 bases fitting TRBD1. Germline trimming cut 10 bases from V and 5 bases from J; bases unmatched to any gene: 7. The germline V gene encodes CDR1 MNHEY and CDR2 SVGAGI. CDR3 length equals 13 residues. The CDR3 sequence is CATRGRGNEKLFF. The CDR3 DNA reads as TGTGCCACCCGGGGCAGGGGGAATGAAAAACTGTTTTTT.

This clone was recorded once. The gene calls are TRBV30 and TRBJ1-3; 7 bases are a match to TRBD1. This CDR3 spans 14 amino acids. The J segment lost 1 base and the V segment lost 5 bases, leaving 5 bases of the junction unmatched. The germline V gene has CDR1 GTSNPN and CDR2 SVGIG (reference sequence). DNA for the CDR3: TGTGCCTGGGACAGGGCCGAATCTGGAAACACCATATATTTT. Translation gives CAWDRAESGNTIYF.

The chain employs TRBV7-2 and TRBJ2-1; D is perhaps TRBD2 (5 bases). This CDR3 contains 13 residues. Germline CDR1 and CDR2: SGHTA and FQGNSA. Trimming removed 5 bases from V and 11 bases from J, with 16 bases in between. The CDR3 loop is CASSPWVRGKQFF. The DNA for the CDR3 is TGTGCCAGCAGCCCCTGGGTTAGAGGGAAGCAGTTCTTC.

This clone was recorded only once. The chain joins TRBV7-2 to TRBJ1-6; 10 bases are a match to TRBD1. J lost 12 bases, V lost 6 bases, and 5 bases had no gene match. CDR1 and CDR2 from the germline V gene are SGHTA and FQGNSA. This CDR3 is 13 amino acids long. CDR3 region: CASSRTGGEPLHF. The CDR3 region has the DNA TGTGCCAGCAGTCGGACAGGGGGAGAACCCCTCCACTTT.

V is TRBV7-2 and J is TRBJ1-2; weak D call: TRBD1 (6 bases). Trimming removed 1 base from V and 7 bases from J, with 13 bases in between. The CDR3 runs to 14 residues. Per the germline V gene, CDR1 is SGHTA and CDR2 is FQGNSA. The CDR3 loop reads CASSLEPGDGGYTF. CDR3 nucleotide sequence: TGTGCCAGCAGCTTAGAGCCAGGGGACGGTGGCTACACCTTC.

The genes are TRBV9 and TRBJ1-1; weak D call: TRBD1 (6 bases). In germline, CDR1 is SGDLS, CDR2 YYNGEE. V was cut by 3 bases and J by 4 bases, with 16 bases left in between. The CDR3 sequence is 15 residues long. CDR3 sequence reads: CASSAGGQRATEAFF. The CDR3 DNA is TGTGCCAGCAGCGCGGGGGGGCAGAGAGCCACTGAAGCTTTCTTT.

This sequence joins TRBV27 and TRBJ2-3, with D maybe TRBD2 (7 bases). Germline-derived CDR1 and CDR2 are MNHEY and SMNVEV (reference sequence). CDR3 size: 15 residues. Trimming cost V 1 base and J 4 bases, with 12 bases left between them. In DNA form, the CDR3 reads TGTGCCAGCAGTTTATGGGCGGGGGCGGCAGATACGCAGTATTTT. It encodes CASSLWAGAADTQYF.

J is TRBJ2-1 and V is TRBV10-3; the D gene is possibly TRBD1 (5 bases). Germline V gives CDR1 ENHRY, CDR2 SYGVKD. The CDR3 sequence is 14 residues long. Trimming removed 3 bases from V and 3 bases from J, with 9 bases in between. For the CDR3, the DNA is TGTGCCATCAGTGATTGGCAGGGCTACAATGAGCAGTTCTTC. Protein sequence: CAISDWQGYNEQFF.

In its sample, this clone was seen once. The rearrangement links TRBV7-2 to TRBJ2-1; TRBD2 is a possible D gene (7 bases). V was trimmed by 1 base and J by 5 bases, leaving 12 bases between them. The CDR3 runs to 15 residues. In germline, CDR1 is SGHTA, CDR2 FQGNSA. The CDR3 region has the DNA TGTGCCAGCAGCTTAGTGGGGGGGCTCCACAATGAGCAGTTCTTC. It encodes CASSLVGGLHNEQFF.

V usage is TRBV4-1 and J usage is TRBJ2-1, with a tentative D call TRBD1 (5 bases). V lost 8 bases and J 8 bases, leaving 13 bases between the germline ends. Per the germline V gene, CDR1 is MGHRA and CDR2 is YSYEKL. The CDR3 loop spans 12 amino acids. The CDR3 loop is CASGEQEHEQFF. CDR3 DNA: TGCGCCAGCGGGGAACAGGAGCATGAGCAGTTCTTC.

This sequence joins TRBV6-1 and TRBJ1-5; a weak D match, TRBD1 (5 bases). CDR1 MNHNS and CDR2 SASEGT come from the germline V gene. Trimming took off 9 bases at V and 0 bases at J, with 9 bases between the two ends. The CDR3 totals 13 residues. The CDR3 sequence is CASRGFSNQPQHF. CDR3 nucleotide sequence: TGTGCCAGTCGGGGGTTTAGCAATCAGCCCCAGCATTTT.

The chain employs TRBV2 and TRBJ1-2; D uncertain. V was pared by 3 bases and J by 1 base, with 9 bases between. CDR1 is SNHLY, CDR2 FYNNEI, per germline. The CDR3 spans 14 residues. This CDR3 reads CASSDLGSNYGYTF. The CDR3, as DNA: TGTGCCAGCAGTGATCTGGGCAGTAACTATGGCTACACCTTC. The full variable domain, its missing parts supplied by reference TRBV2 and TRBJ1-2, is EPEVTQTPSHQVTQMGQEVILRCVPISNHLYFYWYRQILGQKVEFLVSFYNNEISEKSEIFDDQFSVERPDGSNFTLKIRSTKLEDSAMYFCASSDLGSNYGYTFGSGTRLTVV.

A word on this clone: Its ends do not fully match the called genes, so a read error is possible. J is TRBJ1-6 and V is TRBV7-9, with D possibly matching TRBD1 (6 bases). The CDR3 has 15 amino acids. Germline V gene sequence: CDR1 SEHNR, CDR2 FQNEAQ (reference sequence). The CDR3 nucleotides read TGTGCCAGCAGTTTAGATGCTGGGGGCGGATCACCCCTCCACTTT. It codes for CASSLDAGGGSPLHF.

J is TRBJ2-7 and V is TRBV7-9, with TRBD2 matching 7 bases. The CDR3 runs 14 residues. With V trimmed by 4 bases and J by 0 bases, 3 bases remained unmatched. Germline assignment: CDR1 SEHNR and CDR2 FQNEAQ (reference sequence). The CDR3 reads CASSSGTTSYEQYF. DNA of the CDR3: TGTGCCAGCAGCTCCGGGACTACCTCCTACGAGCAGTACTTC.

The chain is built from TRBV30 and TRBJ1-2; a possible D gene is TRBD1 (5 bases). The CDR3 loop spans 13 amino acids. V lost 0 bases and J 4 bases, leaving 9 bases between the germline ends. CDR1 is GTSNPN, CDR2 SVGIG, per germline (reference sequence). In nucleotides, the CDR3 is TGTGCCTGGAGTGTGGGGGGGGGCTATGGCTACACCTTC. Translation: CAWSVGGGYGYTF.

This clone was picked up a small number of times. This chain connects TRBV20-1 to TRBJ2-3; D not certain. V was pared by 3 bases and J by 6 bases, with 7 bases between. The CDR3 length is 11 residues. In germline, CDR1 is DFQATT, CDR2 SNEGSKA (reference sequence). CDR3 nucleotide sequence: TGCAGTGCTAGTAAGAGTGATACGCAGTATTTT. Protein product: CSASKSDTQYF.

The CDR3 sequence is CAISENQGLNQPQHF. CDR3 DNA sequence: TGTGCCATCAGTGAGAATCAGGGCCTTAATCAGCCCCAGCATTTT. The V call is TRBV10-3, the J call TRBJ1-5, with D possibly matching TRBD1 (5 bases). This CDR3 contains 15 residues. CDR1 ENHRY and CDR2 SYGVKD come from the germline V gene. With 2 bases removed from V and 4 bases from J, the gap between germline ends came to 12 bases.